One sample yielded the 7 T cell receptor beta chains listed below, sequenced in a study of blood T cell repertoires in COVID-19. Profiling relied on immunoSEQ multiplex PCR, and the TCRdb table lists in-frame clones only, not all of them. The repertoire holds hundreds of thousands of clones, with approximately 82% as singletons. Sequenced input: peripheral blood. These receptor sequences come from a woman aged 80 or over with acute or convalescent COVID-19.

The count of this clone is one. The gene calls are TRBV28 and TRBJ2-4; the match to TRBD1 covers 10 bases. The CDR3 consists of 15 residues. The germline CDR1 and CDR2 sequences are MDHEN and SYDVKM. V lost 5 bases to trimming and J lost 1 base; unmatched junction nucleotides: 2. As DNA, the CDR3 is TGTGCCAGCAGTCCGGGACAGGGGGCCAAAAACATTCAGTACTTC. Its protein product is CASSPGQGAKNIQYF.

This sequence joins TRBV2 and TRBJ2-1; TRBD2 agrees at 9 bases. With V trimmed by 7 bases and J by 0 bases, 1 base remained unmatched. The CDR3 runs to 14 residues. In germline, CDR1 is SNHLY, CDR2 FYNNEI. The CDR3: CASNSGSSYNEQFF. The CDR3 region has the DNA TGTGCCAGCAATAGCGGGAGCTCCTACAATGAGCAGTTCTTC. The full variable domain, in which reference TRBV2 and TRBJ2-1 provide the parts outside the CDR3, is EPEVTQTPSHQVTQMGQEVILRCVPISNHLYFYWYRQILGQKVEFLVSFYNNEISEKSEIFDDQFSVERPDGSNFTLKIRSTKLEDSAMYFCASNSGSSYNEQFFGPGTRLTVL.

The CDR3 loop reads CARSLGWRDYTEAFF. The DNA of the CDR3 is TGTGCCAGAAGCTTGGGATGGCGGGATTACACTGAAGCTTTCTTT. This chain joins TRBV5-3 and TRBJ1-1; D gene uncertain. TRBV5-3 is noted as an ORF with a role that remains uncertain. This CDR3 comprises 15 residues. Deletions cut 0 bases from V and 3 bases from J, with 12 bases between.

The chain recombines TRBV6-5 with TRBJ1-2, with D hard to call. CDR1 is MNHEY, CDR2 SVGAGI, per germline. V was clipped by 5 bases and J by 4 bases, with 14 bases between them. The CDR3 is 14 residues long. The CDR3 protein is CASSRWKGVYGYTF. CDR3 DNA: TGTGCCAGCAGTCGCTGGAAGGGAGTCTATGGCTACACCTTC.

V gene TRBV6-2 or TRBV6-3 combines with J gene TRBJ1-1; weak D call: TRBD1 (6 bases). Trimming removed 5 bases at V and 5 bases at J, with 18 bases between. This CDR3 is built from 15 residues. CDR1 and CDR2 (germline): MNHEY, SVGEGT. The CDR3 nucleotides read TGTGCCAGCAGTGACCCCGCAGGGGAAGGGACTGAAGCTTTCTTT. Protein sequence: CASSDPAGEGTEAFF.

This clone came up once. V gene TRBV7-2 combines with J gene TRBJ1-2; D gene ambiguous. Per germline, CDR1 SGHTA and CDR2 FQGNSA. The length of the CDR3 is 19 residues. Trimming pared 1 base from V and 0 bases from J, leaving 21 bases between. Written as DNA, the CDR3 is TGTGCCAGCAGCTTAGGGGCATATAGAACACCCGTGGCTAACTATGGCTACACCTTC. This encodes CASSLGAYRTPVANYGYTF.

This chain links TRBV7-9 with TRBJ1-6; weak D call: TRBD1 (6 bases). The CDR3 runs 15 residues. Deletions cut 4 bases from V and 10 bases from J, with 17 bases between. From germline, CDR1 is SEHNR and CDR2 FQNEAQ (reference sequence). The CDR3 is CASSSSGDLYSPLHF. CDR3 sequence (DNA): TGTGCCAGCAGCTCTTCAGGGGATCTGTACTCACCCCTCCACTTT.